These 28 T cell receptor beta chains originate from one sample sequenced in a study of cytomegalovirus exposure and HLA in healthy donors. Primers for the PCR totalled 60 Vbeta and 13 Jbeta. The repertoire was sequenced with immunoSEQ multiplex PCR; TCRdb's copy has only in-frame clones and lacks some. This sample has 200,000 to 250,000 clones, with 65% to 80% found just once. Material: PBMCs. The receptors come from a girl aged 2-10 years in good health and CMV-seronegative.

In DNA, the CDR3 is TGTGCCAGCTCACCAGGGACACTGTACCAAGAGACCCAGTACTTC. This encodes CASSPGTLYQETQYF. V usage is TRBV18 and J usage is TRBJ2-5; D is perhaps TRBD1 (6 bases). Per germline, CDR1 KGHSH and CDR2 LQKENI. V was trimmed by 2 bases and J by 0 bases, leaving 10 bases between them. This CDR3 comprises 15 residues.

The CDR3 spells CASSLEVGRLSDGYTF. The CDR3 coding sequence is TGCGCCAGCAGCTTGGAAGTAGGGAGGCTGTCAGATGGCTACACCTTC. The V gene is TRBV5-1, the J gene TRBJ1-2, with no clear D. Germline V gives CDR1 SGHRS, CDR2 YFSETQ. Trimming took 0 bases from V and 6 from J, leaving 18 bases between them. The CDR3 is 16 residues long.

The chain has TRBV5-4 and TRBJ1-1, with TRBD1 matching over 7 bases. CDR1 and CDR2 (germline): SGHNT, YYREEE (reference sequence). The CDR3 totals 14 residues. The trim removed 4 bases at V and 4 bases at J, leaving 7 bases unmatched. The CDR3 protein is CASSPRGLLTEAFF. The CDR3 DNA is TGTGCCAGCAGCCCCAGGGGGTTGCTCACTGAAGCTTTCTTT.

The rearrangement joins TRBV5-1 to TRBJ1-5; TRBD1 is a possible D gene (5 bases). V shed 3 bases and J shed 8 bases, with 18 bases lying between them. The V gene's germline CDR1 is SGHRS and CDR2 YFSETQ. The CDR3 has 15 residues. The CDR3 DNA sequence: TGCGCCAGCAGCTGGGGGGGAGAGGGGTTGGAGCCCCAGCATTTT. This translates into CASSWGGEGLEPQHF.

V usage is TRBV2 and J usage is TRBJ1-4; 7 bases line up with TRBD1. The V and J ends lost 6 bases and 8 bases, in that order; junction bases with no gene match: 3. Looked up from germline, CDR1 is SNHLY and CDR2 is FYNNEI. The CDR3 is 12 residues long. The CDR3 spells CASRSGGEKLFF. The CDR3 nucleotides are TGTGCCAGCAGGTCAGGGGGGGAAAAACTGTTTTTT. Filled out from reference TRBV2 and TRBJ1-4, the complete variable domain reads EPEVTQTPSHQVTQMGQEVILRCVPISNHLYFYWYRQILGQKVEFLVSFYNNEISEKSEIFDDQFSVERPDGSNFTLKIRSTKLEDSAMYFCASRSGGEKLFFGSGTQLSVL.

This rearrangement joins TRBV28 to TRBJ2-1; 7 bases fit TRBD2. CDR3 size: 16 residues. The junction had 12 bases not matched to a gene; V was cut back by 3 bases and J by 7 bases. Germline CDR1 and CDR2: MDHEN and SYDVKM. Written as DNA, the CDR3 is TGTGCCAGCAGTTTGAGTTGGGTCGGCGGGAGAAATGAGCAGTTCTTC. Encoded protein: CASSLSWVGGRNEQFF.

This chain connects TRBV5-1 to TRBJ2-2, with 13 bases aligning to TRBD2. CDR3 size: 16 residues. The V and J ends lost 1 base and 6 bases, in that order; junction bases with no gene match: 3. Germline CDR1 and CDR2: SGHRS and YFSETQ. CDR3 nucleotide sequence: TGCGCCAGCAGCTTGACGACTAGCGGGAGGCCCGGGGAGCTGTTTTTT. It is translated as CASSLTTSGRPGELFF. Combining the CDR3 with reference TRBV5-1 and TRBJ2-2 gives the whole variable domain KAGVTQTPRYLIKTRGQQVTLSCSPISGHRSVSWYQQTPGQGLQFLFEYFSETQRNKGNFPGRFSGRQFSNSRSEMNVSTLELGDSALYLCASSLTTSGRPGELFFGEGSRLTVL.

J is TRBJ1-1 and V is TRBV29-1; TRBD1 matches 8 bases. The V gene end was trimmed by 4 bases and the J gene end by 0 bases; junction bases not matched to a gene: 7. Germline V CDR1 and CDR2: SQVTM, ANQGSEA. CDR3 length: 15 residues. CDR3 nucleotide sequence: TGCAGCGTTGTGTACAGGGGGGTTCTGAACACTGAAGCTTTCTTT. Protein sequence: CSVVYRGVLNTEAFF.

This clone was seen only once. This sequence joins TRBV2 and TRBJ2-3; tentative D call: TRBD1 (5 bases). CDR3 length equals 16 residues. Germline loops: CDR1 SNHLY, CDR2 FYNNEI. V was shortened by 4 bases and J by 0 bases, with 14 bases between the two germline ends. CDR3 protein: CASSVSVPGSTDTQYF. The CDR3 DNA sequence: TGTGCCAGCAGTGTGTCGGTCCCAGGGAGCACAGATACGCAGTATTTT.

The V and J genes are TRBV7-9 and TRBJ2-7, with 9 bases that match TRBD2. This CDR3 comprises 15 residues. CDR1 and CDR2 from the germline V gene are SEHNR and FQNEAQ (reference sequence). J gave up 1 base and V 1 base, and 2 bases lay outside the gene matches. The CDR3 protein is CASSLGLAVSYEQYF. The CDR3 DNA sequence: TGTGCCAGCAGCTTAGGACTAGCGGTATCCTACGAGCAGTACTTC.

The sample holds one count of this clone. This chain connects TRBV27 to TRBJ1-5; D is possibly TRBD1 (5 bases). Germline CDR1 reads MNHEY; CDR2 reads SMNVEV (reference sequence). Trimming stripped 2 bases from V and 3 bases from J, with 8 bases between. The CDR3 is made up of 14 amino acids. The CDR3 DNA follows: TGTGCCAGCAGTTTAGCGGGACTCAATCAGCCCCAGCATTTT. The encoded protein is CASSLAGLNQPQHF.

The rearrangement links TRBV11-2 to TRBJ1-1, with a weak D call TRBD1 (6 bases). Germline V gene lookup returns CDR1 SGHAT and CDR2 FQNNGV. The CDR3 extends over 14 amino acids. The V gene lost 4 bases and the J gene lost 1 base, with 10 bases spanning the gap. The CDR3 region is CASSSYRENTEAFF. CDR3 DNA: TGTGCCAGCAGCTCATACAGGGAGAACACTGAAGCTTTCTTT. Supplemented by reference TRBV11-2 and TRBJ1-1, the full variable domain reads EAGVAQSPRYKIIEKRQSVAFWCNPISGHATLYWYQQILGQGPKLLIQFQNNGVVDDSQLPKDRFSAERLKGVDSTLKIQPAKLEDSAVYLCASSSYRENTEAFFGQGTRLTVV.

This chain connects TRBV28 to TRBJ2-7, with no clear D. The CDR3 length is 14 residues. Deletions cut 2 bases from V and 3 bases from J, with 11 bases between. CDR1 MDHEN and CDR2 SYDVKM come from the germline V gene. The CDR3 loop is CASSLRQWVYEQYF. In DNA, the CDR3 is TGTGCCAGCAGTTTACGACAATGGGTCTACGAGCAGTACTTC.

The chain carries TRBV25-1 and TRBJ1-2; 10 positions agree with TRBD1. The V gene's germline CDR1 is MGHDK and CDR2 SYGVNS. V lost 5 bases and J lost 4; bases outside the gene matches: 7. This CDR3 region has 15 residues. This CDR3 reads CASSKRGTGVYGYTF. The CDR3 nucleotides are TGTGCCAGCAGTAAGCGCGGGACAGGGGTCTATGGCTACACCTTC.

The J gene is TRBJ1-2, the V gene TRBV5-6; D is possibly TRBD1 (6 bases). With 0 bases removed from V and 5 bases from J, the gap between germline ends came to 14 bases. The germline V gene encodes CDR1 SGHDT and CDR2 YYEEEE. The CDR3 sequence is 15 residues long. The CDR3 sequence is CASSLGPGAGYGYTF. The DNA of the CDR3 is TGTGCCAGCAGCTTGGGCCCAGGGGCAGGATATGGCTACACCTTC. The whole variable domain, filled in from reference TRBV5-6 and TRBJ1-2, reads DAGVTQSPTHLIKTRGQQVTLRCSPKSGHDTVSWYQQALGQGPQFIFQYYEEEERQRGNFPDRFSGHQFPNYSSELNVNALLLGDSALYLCASSLGPGAGYGYTFGSGTRLTVV.

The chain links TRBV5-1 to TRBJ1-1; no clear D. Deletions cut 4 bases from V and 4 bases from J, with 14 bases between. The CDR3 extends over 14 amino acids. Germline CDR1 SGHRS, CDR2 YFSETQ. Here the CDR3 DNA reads TGCGCCAGCAGCCTGGGGTGGCAGATCACTGAAGCTTTCTTT. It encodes CASSLGWQITEAFF.

The CDR3 nucleotides read TGTGCCAGCAGACTAGCGGGAGAGGGAACAGATACGCAGTATTTT. Translated, it gives CASRLAGEGTDTQYF. This rearrangement joins TRBV28 to TRBJ2-3; 11 positions agree with TRBD2. Germline V lookup: CDR1 MDHEN, CDR2 SYDVKM. Trimming removed 6 bases from V and 3 bases from J; junction bases left unmatched: 5. The CDR3 length is 15 residues.

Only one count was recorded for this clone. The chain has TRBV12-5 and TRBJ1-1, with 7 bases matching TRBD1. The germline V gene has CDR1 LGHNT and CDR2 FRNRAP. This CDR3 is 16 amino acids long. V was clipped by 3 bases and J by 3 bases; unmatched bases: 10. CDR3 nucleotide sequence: TGTGCTAGTGGTTTCGTACTGGACAGGCCGGACACTGAAGCTTTCTTT. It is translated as CASGFVLDRPDTEAFF.

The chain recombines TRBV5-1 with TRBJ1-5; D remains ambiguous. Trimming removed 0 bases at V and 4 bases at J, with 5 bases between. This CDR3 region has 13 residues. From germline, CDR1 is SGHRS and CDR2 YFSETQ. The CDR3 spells CASSLGANQPQHF. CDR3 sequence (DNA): TGCGCCAGCAGCTTGGGAGCGAATCAGCCCCAGCATTTT.

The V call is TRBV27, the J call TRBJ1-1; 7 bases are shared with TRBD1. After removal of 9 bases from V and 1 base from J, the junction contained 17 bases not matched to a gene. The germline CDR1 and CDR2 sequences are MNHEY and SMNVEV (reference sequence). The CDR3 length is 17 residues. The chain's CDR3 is CASISQPGQKPNTEAFF. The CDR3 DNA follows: TGTGCCAGTATAAGCCAACCGGGACAGAAGCCGAACACTGAAGCTTTCTTT.

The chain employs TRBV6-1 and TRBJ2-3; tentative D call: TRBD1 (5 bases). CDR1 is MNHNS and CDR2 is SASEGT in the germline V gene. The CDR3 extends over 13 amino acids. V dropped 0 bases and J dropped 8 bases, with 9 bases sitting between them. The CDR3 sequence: CASSEAVQGTQYF. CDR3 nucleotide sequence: TGTGCCAGCAGTGAAGCAGTGCAGGGTACGCAGTATTTT.

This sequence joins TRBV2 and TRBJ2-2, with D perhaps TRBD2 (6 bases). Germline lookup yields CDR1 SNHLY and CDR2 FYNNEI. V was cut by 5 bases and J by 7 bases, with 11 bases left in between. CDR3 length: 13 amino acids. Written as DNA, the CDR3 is TGTGCCAGCAGTCCGGGAGTGATCGGGGAGCTGTTTTTT. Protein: CASSPGVIGELFF.

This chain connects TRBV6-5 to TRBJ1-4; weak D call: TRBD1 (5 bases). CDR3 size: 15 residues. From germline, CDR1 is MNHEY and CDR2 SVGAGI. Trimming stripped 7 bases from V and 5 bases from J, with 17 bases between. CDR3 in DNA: TGTGCCAGCACCGACCGACAGAGGATAAATGAAAAACTGTTTTTT. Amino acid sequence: CASTDRQRINEKLFF.

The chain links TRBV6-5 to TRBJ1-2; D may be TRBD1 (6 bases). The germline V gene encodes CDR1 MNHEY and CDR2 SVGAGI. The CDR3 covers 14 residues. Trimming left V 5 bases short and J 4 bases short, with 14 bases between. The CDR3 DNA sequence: TGTGCCAGCAGTGATTCAGGGGTTAGCTATGGCTACACCTTC. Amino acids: CASSDSGVSYGYTF.

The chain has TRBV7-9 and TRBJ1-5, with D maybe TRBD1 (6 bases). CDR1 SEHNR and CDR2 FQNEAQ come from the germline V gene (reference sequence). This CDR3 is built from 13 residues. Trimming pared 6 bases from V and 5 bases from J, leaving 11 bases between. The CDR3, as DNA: TGTGCCAGCAGTTCAGGGGTTGATCAGCCCCAGCATTTT. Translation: CASSSGVDQPQHF.

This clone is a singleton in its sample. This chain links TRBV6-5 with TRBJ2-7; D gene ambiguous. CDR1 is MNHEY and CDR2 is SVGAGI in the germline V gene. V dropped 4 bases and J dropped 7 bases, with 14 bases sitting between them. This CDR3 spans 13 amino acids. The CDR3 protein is CASSCGVMSEQYF. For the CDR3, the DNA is TGTGCCAGCAGTTGCGGCGTGATGTCGGAGCAGTACTTC.

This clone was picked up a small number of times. The CDR3 bases are TGTGCCAGCAGCGTAAGCCCGGGGGGGGGCGGTGAAAAACTGTTTTTT. Translating it yields CASSVSPGGGGEKLFF. This rearrangement joins TRBV9 to TRBJ1-4; D perhaps matches TRBD1 (6 bases). The CDR3 totals 16 residues. Germline V lookup: CDR1 SGDLS, CDR2 YYNGEE. Trimming left V 1 base short and J 7 bases short, with 17 bases between.

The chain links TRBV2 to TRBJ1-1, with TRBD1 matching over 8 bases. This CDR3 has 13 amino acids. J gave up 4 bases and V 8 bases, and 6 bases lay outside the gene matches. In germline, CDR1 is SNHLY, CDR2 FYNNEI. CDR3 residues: CASPRQGFTEAFF. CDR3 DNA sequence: TGTGCCAGCCCTCGACAGGGGTTCACTGAAGCTTTCTTT.